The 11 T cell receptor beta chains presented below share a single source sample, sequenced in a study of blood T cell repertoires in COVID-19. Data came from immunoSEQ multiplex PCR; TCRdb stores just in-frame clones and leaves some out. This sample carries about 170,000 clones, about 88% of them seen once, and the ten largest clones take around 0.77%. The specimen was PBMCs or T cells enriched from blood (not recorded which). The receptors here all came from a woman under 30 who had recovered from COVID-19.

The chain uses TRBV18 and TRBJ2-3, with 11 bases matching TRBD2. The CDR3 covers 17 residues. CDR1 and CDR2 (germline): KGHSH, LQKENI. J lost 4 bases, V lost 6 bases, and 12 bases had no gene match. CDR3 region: CASSPGASGRNADTQYF. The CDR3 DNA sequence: TGTGCCAGCTCCCCCGGGGCTAGCGGGAGGAATGCAGATACGCAGTATTTT.

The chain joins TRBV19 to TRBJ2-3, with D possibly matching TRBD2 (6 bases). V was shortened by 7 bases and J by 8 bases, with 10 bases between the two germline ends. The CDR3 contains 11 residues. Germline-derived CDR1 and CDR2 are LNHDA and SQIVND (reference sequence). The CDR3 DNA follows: TGTGCCAGTATGTTGGGGGGTACGCAGTATTTT. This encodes CASMLGGTQYF. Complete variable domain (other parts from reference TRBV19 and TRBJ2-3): DGGITQSPKYLFRKEGQNVTLSCEQNLNHDAMYWYRQDPGQGLRLIYYSQIVNDFQKGDIAEGYSVSREKKESFPLTVTSAQKNPTAFYLCASMLGGTQYFGPGTRLTVL.

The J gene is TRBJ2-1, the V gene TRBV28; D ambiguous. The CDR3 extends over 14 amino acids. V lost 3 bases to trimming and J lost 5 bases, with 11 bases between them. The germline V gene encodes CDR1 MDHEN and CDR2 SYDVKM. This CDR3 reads CASSFVTRHNEQFF. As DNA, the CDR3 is TGTGCCAGCAGTTTTGTGACACGCCACAATGAGCAGTTCTTC.

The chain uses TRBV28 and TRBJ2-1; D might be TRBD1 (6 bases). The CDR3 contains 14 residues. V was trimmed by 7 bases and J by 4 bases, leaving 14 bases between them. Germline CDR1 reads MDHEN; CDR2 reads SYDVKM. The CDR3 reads CASTPGTNYNEQFF. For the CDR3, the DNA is TGTGCCAGCACCCCTGGGACAAATTACAATGAGCAGTTCTTC. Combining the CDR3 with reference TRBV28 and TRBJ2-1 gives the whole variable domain DVKVTQSSRYLVKRTGEKVFLECVQDMDHENMFWYRQDPGLGLRLIYFSYDVKMKEKGDIPEGYSVSREKKERFSLILESASTNQTSMYLCASTPGTNYNEQFFGPGTRLTVL.

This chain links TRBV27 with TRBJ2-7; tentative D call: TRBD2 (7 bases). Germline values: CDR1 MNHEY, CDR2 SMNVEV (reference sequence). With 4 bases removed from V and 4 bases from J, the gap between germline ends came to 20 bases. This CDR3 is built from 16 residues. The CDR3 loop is CASSSLRGGRVYEQYF. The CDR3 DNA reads TGTGCCAGCAGTTCGCTTAGGGGGGGAAGGGTGTACGAGCAGTACTTC.

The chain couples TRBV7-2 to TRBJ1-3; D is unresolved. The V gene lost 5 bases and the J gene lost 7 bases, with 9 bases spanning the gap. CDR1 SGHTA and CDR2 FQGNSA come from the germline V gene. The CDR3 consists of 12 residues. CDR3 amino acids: CASSRRRNTIYF. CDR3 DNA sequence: TGTGCCAGCAGCCGTAGGAGGAACACCATATATTTT. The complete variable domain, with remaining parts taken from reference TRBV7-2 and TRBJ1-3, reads GAGVSQSPSNKVTEKGKDVELRCDPISGHTALYWYRQSLGQGLEFLIYFQGNSAPDKSGLPSDRFSAERTGGSVSTLTIQRTQQEDSAVYLCASSRRRNTIYFGEGSWLTVV.

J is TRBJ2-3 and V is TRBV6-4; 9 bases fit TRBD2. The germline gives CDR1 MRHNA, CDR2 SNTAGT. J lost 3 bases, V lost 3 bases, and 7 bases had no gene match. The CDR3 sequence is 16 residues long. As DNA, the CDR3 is TGTGCCAGCAGTGAGGCGGCGGGAGGGGGTACAGATACGCAGTATTTT. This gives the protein CASSEAAGGGTDTQYF.

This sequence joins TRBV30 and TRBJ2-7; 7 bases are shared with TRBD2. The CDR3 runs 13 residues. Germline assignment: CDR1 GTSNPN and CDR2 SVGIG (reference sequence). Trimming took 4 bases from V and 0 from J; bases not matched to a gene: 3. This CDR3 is CAWKRESSYEQYF. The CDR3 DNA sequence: TGTGCCTGGAAGCGGGAATCCTCCTACGAGCAGTACTTC.

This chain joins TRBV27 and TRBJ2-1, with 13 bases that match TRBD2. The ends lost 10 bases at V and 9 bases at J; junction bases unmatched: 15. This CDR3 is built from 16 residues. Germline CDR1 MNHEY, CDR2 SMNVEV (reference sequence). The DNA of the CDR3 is TGTGCCACCCACCCGGGACTAGCGGGATTTGGGGTTGAGCAGTTCTTC. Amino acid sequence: CATHPGLAGFGVEQFF.

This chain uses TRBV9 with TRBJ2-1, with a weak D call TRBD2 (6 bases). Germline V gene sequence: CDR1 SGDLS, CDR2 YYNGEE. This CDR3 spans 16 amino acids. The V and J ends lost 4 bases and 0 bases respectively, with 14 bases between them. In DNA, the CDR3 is TGTGCCAGCAGCATCGGTGCCGGGAGCTCCTACAATGAGCAGTTCTTC. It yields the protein CASSIGAGSSYNEQFF.

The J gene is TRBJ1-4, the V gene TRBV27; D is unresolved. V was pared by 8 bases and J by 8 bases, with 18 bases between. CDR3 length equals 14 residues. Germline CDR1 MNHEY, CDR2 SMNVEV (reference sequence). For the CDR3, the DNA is TGTGCCAGCGCCCCGGTGGGAGGGATCGAAAAACTGTTTTTT. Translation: CASAPVGGIEKLFF.